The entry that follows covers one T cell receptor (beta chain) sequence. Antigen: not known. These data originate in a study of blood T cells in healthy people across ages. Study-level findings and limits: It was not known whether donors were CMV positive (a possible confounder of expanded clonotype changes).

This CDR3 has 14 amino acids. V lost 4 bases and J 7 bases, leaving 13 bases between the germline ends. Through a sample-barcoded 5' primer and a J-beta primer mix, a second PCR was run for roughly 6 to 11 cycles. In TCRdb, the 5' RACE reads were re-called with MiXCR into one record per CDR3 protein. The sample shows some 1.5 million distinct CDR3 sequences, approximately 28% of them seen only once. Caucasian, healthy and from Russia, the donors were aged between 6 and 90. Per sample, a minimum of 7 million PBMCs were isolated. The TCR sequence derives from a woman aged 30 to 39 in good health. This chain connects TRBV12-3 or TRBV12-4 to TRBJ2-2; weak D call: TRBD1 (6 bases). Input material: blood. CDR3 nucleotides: TGTGCCAGCAGTTCCGGGACACATCACGGGGAGCTGTTTTTT. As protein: CASSSGTHHGELFF.